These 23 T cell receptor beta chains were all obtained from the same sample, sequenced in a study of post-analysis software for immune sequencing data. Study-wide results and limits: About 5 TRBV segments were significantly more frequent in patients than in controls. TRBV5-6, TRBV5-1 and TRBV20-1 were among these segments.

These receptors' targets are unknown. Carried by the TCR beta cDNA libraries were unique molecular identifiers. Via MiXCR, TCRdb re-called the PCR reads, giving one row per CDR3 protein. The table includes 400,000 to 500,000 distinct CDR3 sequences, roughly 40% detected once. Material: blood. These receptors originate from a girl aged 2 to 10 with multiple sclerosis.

The CDR3 DNA follows: TGCAGCGTTGTACCGGTCTACGAGCAGTACTTC. It encodes CSVVPVYEQYF. J is TRBJ2-7 and V is TRBV29-1; D is unresolved. V dropped 4 bases and J dropped 3 bases, with 7 bases sitting between them. Per germline, CDR1 SQVTM and CDR2 ANQGSEA. This CDR3 has 11 residues.

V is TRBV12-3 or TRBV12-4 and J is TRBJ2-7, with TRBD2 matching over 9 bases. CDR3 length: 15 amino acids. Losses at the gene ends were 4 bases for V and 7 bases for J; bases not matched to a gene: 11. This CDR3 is CASSSGTSFYNEQYF. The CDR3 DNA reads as TGTGCCAGCAGTTCCGGGACTAGCTTTTACAATGAGCAGTACTTC.

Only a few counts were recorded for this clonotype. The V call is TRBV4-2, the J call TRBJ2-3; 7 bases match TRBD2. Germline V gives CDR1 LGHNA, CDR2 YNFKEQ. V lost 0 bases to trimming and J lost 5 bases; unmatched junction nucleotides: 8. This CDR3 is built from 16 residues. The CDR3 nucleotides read TGTGCCAGCAGCCAAGACTCAGCGGGACTGGGAGATACGCAGTATTTT. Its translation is CASSQDSAGLGDTQYF.

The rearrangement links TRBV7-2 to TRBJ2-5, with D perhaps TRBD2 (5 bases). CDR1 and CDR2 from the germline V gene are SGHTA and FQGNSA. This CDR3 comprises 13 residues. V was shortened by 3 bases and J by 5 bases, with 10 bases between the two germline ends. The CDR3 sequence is CASSLREMETQYF. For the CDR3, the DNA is TGTGCCAGCAGCTTGAGGGAAATGGAGACCCAGTACTTC.

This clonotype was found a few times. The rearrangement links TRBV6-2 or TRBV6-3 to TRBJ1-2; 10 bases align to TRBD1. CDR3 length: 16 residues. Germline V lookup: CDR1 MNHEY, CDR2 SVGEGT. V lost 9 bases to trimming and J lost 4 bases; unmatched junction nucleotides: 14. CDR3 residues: CASRLVPGQGIYGYTF. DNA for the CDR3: TGTGCCAGTAGGCTCGTGCCGGGACAGGGGATCTATGGCTACACCTTC.

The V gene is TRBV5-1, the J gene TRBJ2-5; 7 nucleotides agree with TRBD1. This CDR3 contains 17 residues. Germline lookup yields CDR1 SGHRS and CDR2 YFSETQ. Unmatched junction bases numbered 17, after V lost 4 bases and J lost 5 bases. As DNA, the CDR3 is TGCGCCAGCAGCATGACAAAACAGGGGTATCATCAGGAGACCCAGTACTTC. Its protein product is CASSMTKQGYHQETQYF.

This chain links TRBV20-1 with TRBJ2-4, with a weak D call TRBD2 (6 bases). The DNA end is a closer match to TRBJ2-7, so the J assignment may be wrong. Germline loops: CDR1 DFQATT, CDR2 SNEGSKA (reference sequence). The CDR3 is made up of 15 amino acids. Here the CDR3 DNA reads TGCAGTGCTAGAGGTCGTGGTAGCGGAATGTACGAGCAGTACTTC. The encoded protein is CSARGRGSGMYEQYF.

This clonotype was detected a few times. The CDR3 here is CASSWYRGYEQYF. CDR3 DNA sequence: TGTGCCAGCAGTTGGTACAGGGGCTACGAGCAGTACTTC. The rearrangement uses TRBV6-5 and TRBJ2-7, with TRBD1 matching 7 bases. Germline V gene data show CDR1 as MNHEY and CDR2 as SVGAGI. V trimming: 4 bases; J trimming: 3 bases; junction bases outside the gene matches: 3. This CDR3 contains 13 residues.

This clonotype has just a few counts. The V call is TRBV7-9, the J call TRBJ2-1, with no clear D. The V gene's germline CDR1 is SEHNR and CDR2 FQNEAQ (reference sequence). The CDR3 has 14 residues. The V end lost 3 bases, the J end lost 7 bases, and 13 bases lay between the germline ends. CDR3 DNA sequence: TGTGCCAGCAGCTTGAGGATCGTCGGGAATGAGCAGTTCTTC. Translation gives CASSLRIVGNEQFF.

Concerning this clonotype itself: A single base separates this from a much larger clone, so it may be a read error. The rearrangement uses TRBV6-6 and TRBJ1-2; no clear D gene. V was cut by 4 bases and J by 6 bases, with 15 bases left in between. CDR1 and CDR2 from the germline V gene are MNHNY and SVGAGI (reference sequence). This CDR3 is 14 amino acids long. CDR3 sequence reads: CASSSESRAHGYTF. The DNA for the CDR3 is TGTGCCAGCAGTTCCGAGTCTCGGGCTCATGGCTACACCTTC.

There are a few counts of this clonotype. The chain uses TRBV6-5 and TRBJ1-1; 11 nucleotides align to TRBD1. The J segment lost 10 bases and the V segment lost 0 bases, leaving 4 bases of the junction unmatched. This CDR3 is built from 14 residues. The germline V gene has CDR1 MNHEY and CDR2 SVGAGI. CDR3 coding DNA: TGTGCCAGCAGTTACTCGATAGGGACAGGGGGAGCTTTCTTT. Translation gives CASSYSIGTGGAFF.

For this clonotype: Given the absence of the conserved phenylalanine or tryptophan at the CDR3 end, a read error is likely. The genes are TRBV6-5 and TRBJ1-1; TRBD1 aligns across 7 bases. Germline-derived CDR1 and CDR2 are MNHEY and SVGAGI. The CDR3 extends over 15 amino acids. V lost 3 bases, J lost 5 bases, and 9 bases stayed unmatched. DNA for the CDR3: TGTGCCAGCAGTTATAGAGACAGGGTTTGGACTGAAGCTTTCTCT. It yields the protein CASSYRDRVWTEAFS.

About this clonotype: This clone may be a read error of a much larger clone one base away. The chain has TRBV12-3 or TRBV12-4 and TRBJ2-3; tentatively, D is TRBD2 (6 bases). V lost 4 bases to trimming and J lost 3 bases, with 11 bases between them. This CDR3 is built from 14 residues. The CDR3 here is CASSSLRGTDTQYF. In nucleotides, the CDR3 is TGTGCCAGCAGTTCATTACGGGGGACAGATACGCAGTATTTT.

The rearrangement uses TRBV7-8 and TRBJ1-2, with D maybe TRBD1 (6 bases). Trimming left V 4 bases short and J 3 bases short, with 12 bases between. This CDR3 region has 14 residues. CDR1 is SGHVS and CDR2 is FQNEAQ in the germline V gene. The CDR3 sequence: CASSSQQGYYGYTF. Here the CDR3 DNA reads TGTGCCAGCAGCTCCCAACAGGGATACTATGGCTACACCTTC.

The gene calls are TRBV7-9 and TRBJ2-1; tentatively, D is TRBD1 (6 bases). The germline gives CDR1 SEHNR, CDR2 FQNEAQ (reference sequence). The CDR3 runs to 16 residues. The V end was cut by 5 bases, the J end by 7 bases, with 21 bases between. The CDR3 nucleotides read TGTGCCAGCAGCCCCTCCAACTGGGACATTAGGAATGAGCAGTTCTTC. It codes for CASSPSNWDIRNEQFF. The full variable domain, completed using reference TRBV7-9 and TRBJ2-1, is DTGVSQNPRHKITKRGQNVTFRCDPISEHNRLYWYRQTLGQGPEFLTYFQNEAQLEKSRLLSDRFSAERPKGSFSTLEIQRTEQGDSAMYLCASSPSNWDIRNEQFFGPGTRLTVL.

The CDR3 loop reads CASSDQRRGSYNEQYF. The DNA of the CDR3 is TGTGCCAGCAGTGACCAAAGGAGGGGGAGCTACAATGAGCAGTACTTC. The chain uses TRBV6-4 and TRBJ2-1; D may correspond to TRBD1 or TRBD2 (6 bases each). The DNA end is more similar to TRBJ2-7, so the J call may be wrong. Germline CDR1 is MRHNA and CDR2 is SNTAGT. The CDR3 length is 16 residues.

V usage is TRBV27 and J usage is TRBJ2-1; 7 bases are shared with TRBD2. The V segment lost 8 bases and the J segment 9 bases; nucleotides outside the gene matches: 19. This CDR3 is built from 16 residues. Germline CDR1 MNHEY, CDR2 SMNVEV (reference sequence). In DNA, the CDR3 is TGTGCCAGCCCCTCTATGGGAGGGAGGGCCGATAGTGAGCAGTTCTTC. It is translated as CASPSMGGRADSEQFF.

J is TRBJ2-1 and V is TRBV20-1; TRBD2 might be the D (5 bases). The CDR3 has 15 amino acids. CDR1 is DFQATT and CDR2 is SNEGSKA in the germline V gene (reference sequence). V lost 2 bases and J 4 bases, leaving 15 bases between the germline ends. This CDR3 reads CSARRGLKAYNEQFF. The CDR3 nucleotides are TGCAGTGCTAGACGAGGGTTGAAGGCGTACAATGAGCAGTTCTTC.

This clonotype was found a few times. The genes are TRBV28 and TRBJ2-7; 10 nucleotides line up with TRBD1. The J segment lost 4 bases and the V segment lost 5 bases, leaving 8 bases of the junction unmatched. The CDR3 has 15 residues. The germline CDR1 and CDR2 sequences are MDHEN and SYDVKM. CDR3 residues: CASSLGGTGEYEQYF. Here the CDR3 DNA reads TGTGCCAGCAGTCTAGGGGGGACAGGGGAGTACGAGCAGTACTTC.

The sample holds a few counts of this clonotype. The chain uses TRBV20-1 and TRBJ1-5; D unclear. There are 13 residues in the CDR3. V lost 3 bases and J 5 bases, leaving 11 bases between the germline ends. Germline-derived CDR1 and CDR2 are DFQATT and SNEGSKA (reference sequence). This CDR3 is CSASSQDDQPQHF. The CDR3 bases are TGCAGTGCTAGTTCCCAGGACGATCAGCCCCAGCATTTT.

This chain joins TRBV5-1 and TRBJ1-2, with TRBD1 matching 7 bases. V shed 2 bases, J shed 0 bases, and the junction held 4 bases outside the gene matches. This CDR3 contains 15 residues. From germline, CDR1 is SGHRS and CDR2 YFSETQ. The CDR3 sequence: CASSFGQASNYGYTF. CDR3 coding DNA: TGCGCCAGCAGCTTCGGACAGGCCTCTAACTATGGCTACACCTTC.

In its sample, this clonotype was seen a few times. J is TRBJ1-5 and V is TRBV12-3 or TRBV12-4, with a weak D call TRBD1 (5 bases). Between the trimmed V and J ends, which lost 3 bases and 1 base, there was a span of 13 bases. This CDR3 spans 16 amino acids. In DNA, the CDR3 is TGTGCCAGCAGTTTTGGGCAGGGTCGAAGCAATCAGCCCCAGCATTTT. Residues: CASSFGQGRSNQPQHF.

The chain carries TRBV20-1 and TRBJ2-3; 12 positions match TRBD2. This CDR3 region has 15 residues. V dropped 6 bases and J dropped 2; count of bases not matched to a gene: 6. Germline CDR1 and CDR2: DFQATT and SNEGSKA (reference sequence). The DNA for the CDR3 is TGCAGTGCGCGGACTAGCGGGGAGGTCACAGATACGCAGTATTTT. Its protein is CSARTSGEVTDTQYF.